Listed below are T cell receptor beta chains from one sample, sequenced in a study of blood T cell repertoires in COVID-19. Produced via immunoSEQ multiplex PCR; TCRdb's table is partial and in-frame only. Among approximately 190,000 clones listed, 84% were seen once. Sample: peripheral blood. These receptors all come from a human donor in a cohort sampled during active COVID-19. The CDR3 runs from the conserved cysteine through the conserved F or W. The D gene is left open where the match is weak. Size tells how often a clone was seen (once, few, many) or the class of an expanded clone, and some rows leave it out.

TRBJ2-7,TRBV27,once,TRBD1,TGTGCCAGCAGTTACGGGACAGGGGCGTCCTACGAGCAGTACTTC,CASSYGTGASYEQYF
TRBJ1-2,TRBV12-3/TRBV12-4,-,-,TGTGCCAGCAGTTTAGGCGCAGGAGGCTACACCTTC,CASSLGAGGYTF
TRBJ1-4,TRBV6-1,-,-,TGTGCCAGCAGTGAAAATCGTAGTGAAAAACTGTTTTTT,CASSENRSEKLFF
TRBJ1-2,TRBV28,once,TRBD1,TGTGCCAGCGGGGCCCGGGACAGGAACTTC,CASGARDRNF
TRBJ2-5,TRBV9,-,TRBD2,TGTGCCAGCAGCGTAGGAGGCGGGGGGATCCAAGAGACCCAGTACTTC,CASSVGGGGIQETQYF
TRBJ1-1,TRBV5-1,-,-,TGCGCCAGCAGCTTGGATTTGAGGGGGACTGAAGCTTTCTTT,CASSLDLRGTEAFF
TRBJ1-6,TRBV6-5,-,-,TGTGCCAGCAGTTACTCCGAGAGGGCTTATTCACCCCTCCACTTT,CASSYSERAYSPLHF
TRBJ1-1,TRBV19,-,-,TGTGCCAGTAGTACCCAGACAGTGAACACTGAAGCTTTCTTT,CASSTQTVNTEAFF
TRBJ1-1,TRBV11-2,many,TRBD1,TGTGCCAGCAGCCTCGGACAGGGGAGCACTGAAGCTTTCTTT,CASSLGQGSTEAFF
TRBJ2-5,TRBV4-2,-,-,TGTGCCAGCAGCCAAGTAAACGTCTTAGCAAAGGTGTACTTC,CASSQVNVLAKVYF
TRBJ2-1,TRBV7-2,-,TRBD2,TGTGCCAGCAGCAGACTAGCGGGGGGTTTCAATGAGCAGTTCTTC,CASSRLAGGFNEQFF
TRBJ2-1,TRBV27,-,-,TGTGCCAGCAGTCAACCACGGAGAAGTAATGAGCAGTTCTTC,CASSQPRRSNEQFF
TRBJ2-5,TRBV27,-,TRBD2,TGTGCCAGCAGTGCAGCGGGACGGAGAGAGACCCAGTACTTC,CASSAAGRRETQYF
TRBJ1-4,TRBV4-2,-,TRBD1,TGTGCCAGCAGCCAAGAGGGGACAGGGGCAAATGAAAAACTGTTTTTT,CASSQEGTGANEKLFF
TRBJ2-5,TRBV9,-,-,TGTGCCAGCAGCGCCGAACAGGGCGGGTGGGAGACCCAGTACTTC,CASSAEQGGWETQYF
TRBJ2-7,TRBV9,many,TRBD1,TGTGCCAGCAGCGTAGCTTGGGACAGGGGTTCCTACGAGCAGTACTTC,CASSVAWDRGSYEQYF
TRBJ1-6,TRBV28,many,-,TGTGCCAGTGCCGGGAGGGGATTCCACTTT,CASAGRGFHF
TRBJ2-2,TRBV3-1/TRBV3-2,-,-,TGTGCCAGCAGCCGTGGGGGCGCCGTGAACACCGGGGAGCTGTTTTTT,CASSRGGAVNTGELFF
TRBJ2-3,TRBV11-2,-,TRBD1,TGTGCCAGCAGCTTAGGAGGGGACAGGGATACGCAGTATTTT,CASSLGGDRDTQYF
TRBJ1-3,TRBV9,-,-,TGTGCCAGCAGCGTAAATTTCGCGACAGGTTGGGACACCATATATTTT,CASSVNFATGWDTIYF
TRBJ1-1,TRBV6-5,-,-,TGTGCCAGCAGTTTGACAGGGAACACTGAAGCTTTCTTT,CASSLTGNTEAFF
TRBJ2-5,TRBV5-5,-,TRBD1,TGTGCCAGCAGCTTGGAAGGGACAGGGCACTTAGGAGAGACCCAGTACTTC,CASSLEGTGHLGETQYF
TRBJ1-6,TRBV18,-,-,TGTGCCAGCTCACCAAGTCGGACAGAAAATTCACCCCTCCACTTT,CASSPSRTENSPLHF
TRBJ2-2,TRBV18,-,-,TGTGCCAGCTCCCTTGCGGAGGGGAACGGGGAGCTGTTTTTT,CASSLAEGNGELFF
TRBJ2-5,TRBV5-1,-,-,TGCGCCAGCAGCTCGGTTCAGCGGGAAGAGACCCAGTACTTC,CASSSVQREETQYF
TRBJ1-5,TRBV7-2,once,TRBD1,TGTGCCAGCAGCTTACTCAAGGGACAGGGTCGACAGCCCCAGCATTTT,CASSLLKGQGRQPQHF
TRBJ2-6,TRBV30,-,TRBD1,TGTGCCTGCGGACAGGGGGAGTTCTCTGGGGCCAACGTCCTGACTTTC,CACGQGEFSGANVLTF
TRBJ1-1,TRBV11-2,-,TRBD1,TGTGCCAGCAGCCCAGGGACAGGGGGGGCTGAAGCTTTCTTT,CASSPGTGGAEAFF